These T cell receptor beta chains were read from a single sample in a study of blood T cell repertoires in COVID-19. The protocol was immunoSEQ multiplex PCR, while the TCRdb copy is restricted to in-frame clones and leaves out a portion. The sample consists of about 270,000 clones, 91% of them appearing once. The specimen was PBMCs or T cells enriched from blood (not recorded which). These receptors all come from a man aged 40-49 years who had been exposed to COVID-19. The CDR3 runs from the conserved cysteine through the conserved F or W. D genes are given only for firm matches. The size field is filled for only some rows; it gives once, few, many or a size class.

J gene	clone size	CDR3 length	V gene	D gene	CDR3 DNA	CDR3 protein
TRBJ2-3	-	19	TRBV21-1	-	TGTGCCAGCAGCAAAGGGGGACTAGCGGGAAGAGGGGAGACAGATACGCAGTATTTT	CASSKGGLAGRGETDTQYF
TRBJ1-2	-	13	TRBV12-3/TRBV12-4	TRBD1	TGTGCCAGCAGGTCAACAGGGACAGATGGCTACACCTTC	CASRSTGTDGYTF
TRBJ2-1	-	15	TRBV2	-	TGTGCCAGCAGTGAACCCACTAGAATGGAGAATGAGCAGTTCTTC	CASSEPTRMENEQFF
TRBJ2-7	-	13	TRBV6-2/TRBV6-3	-	TGTGCCAGCAGCTCCGGGTCTCCCTACGAGCAGTACTTC	CASSSGSPYEQYF
TRBJ2-3	-	16	TRBV6-1	-	TGTGCCAGCAGTGAAGAGGAGGGGACGGTAATAGATACGCAGTATTTT	CASSEEEGTVIDTQYF
TRBJ2-1	-	14	TRBV11-2	-	TGTGCCAGCAGCTCCTCAGGCTCCTACAATGAGCAGTTCTTC	CASSSSGSYNEQFF
TRBJ2-7	-	14	TRBV19	TRBD1	TGTGCCAGTAGTATAGTGGGACAGGGGGTCGAGCAGTACTTC	CASSIVGQGVEQYF
TRBJ1-1	-	13	TRBV4-1	-	TGCGCCAGCAGGAGGGAGGTGAACACTGAAGCTTTCTTT	CASRREVNTEAFF
TRBJ2-1	-	16	TRBV18	TRBD2	TGTGCCAGCTCACCCAGTAGCGGGAGGGGTGGCAATGAGCAGTTCTTC	CASSPSSGRGGNEQFF
TRBJ1-6	-	14	TRBV2	-	TGTGCCAGCAGTGTGGACAGTCGAACCCCCCCCCTCCACTTT	CASSVDSRTPPLHF
TRBJ1-5	few	14	TRBV4-2	TRBD1	TGTGCCAGCAGCCCTGACAGGGTGCGGCAGCCCCAGCATTTT	CASSPDRVRQPQHF
TRBJ1-2	-	12	TRBV28	-	TGTGCCAGCATCCAGGGTGCGGGGGGCTACACCTTC	CASIQGAGGYTF
TRBJ2-1	-	13	TRBV5-6	TRBD2	TGTGCCAGCAGCACGGGACTAGCGAGCGAGCAGTTCTTC	CASSTGLASEQFF
TRBJ1-5	few	16	TRBV7-8	-	TGTGCCAGCAGCTTAGACGGTGGCGGGTGGAGCCAGCCCCAGCATTTT	CASSLDGGGWSQPQHF
TRBJ2-5	-	15	TRBV7-9	-	TGTGCCAGCAGCTTGTGGGACAATATCCAAGAGACCCAGTACTTC	CASSLWDNIQETQYF
TRBJ2-2	-	14	TRBV4-3	-	TGCGCCAGCAGCCAAGCACAGGGAATCGGGGAGCTGTTTTTT	CASSQAQGIGELFF
TRBJ2-1	-	14	TRBV11-2	TRBD2	TGTGCCAGCAGCTTATTTAGCGGGACAAATGAGCAGTTCTTC	CASSLFSGTNEQFF
TRBJ2-1	-	15	TRBV18	-	TGTGCCAGCTCACCCCGACTGGCGGCCGTGTATGAGCAGTTCTTC	CASSPRLAAVYEQFF
TRBJ2-1	-	15	TRBV19	TRBD2	TGTGCCAGCTCCTCTAGCGGGAGTCCGTACAATGAGCAGTTCTTC	CASSSSGSPYNEQFF
TRBJ2-2	-	16	TRBV9	TRBD2	TGTGCCAGCAGCAGGGGGCTAGCGGGAGATACCGGGGAGCTGTTTTTT	CASSRGLAGDTGELFF
TRBJ2-2	few	15	TRBV5-1	TRBD2	TGCGCCAGCAGCTTACTAGCGGGAGAGGCCGGGGAGCTGTTTTTT	CASSLLAGEAGELFF
TRBJ1-6	-	14	TRBV5-5	TRBD1	TGTGCCAGCAGCACGGACAGGGCGGGCTCACCCCTCCACTTT	CASSTDRAGSPLHF
TRBJ1-1	once	14	TRBV30	TRBD1	TGTGCCTGGAATAGAGACAGGGTACAGGCAGGCGCTTTCTTT	CAWNRDRVQAGAFF
TRBJ2-5	-	13	TRBV28	TRBD1	TGTGCCGCAAAGGGGGCTGTGAGGGAGACCCAGTACTTC	CAAKGAVRETQYF
TRBJ2-2	-	15	TRBV3-1/TRBV3-2	-	TGTGCCAGCAGCCAGTTACAATCGAACACCGGGGAGCTGTTTTTT	CASSQLQSNTGELFF
TRBJ2-1	-	13	TRBV7-3	-	TGTGCCAGCAGCCCAGGGTCCTACAATGAGCAGTTCTTC	CASSPGSYNEQFF
TRBJ2-2	-	15	TRBV5-1	-	TGCGCCAGCAGCTTGGGGGCGGGGAACACCGGGGAGCTGTTTTTT	CASSLGAGNTGELFF
TRBJ2-1	-	14	TRBV7-9	TRBD2	TGTGCCAGCAGCTTAGGCGGGAGCTCCAATGAGCAGTTCTTC	CASSLGGSSNEQFF
TRBJ1-5	-	15	TRBV11-2	TRBD1	TGTGCCAGCAGCTTAGGGCACAGGGGGGATCAGCCCCAGCATTTT	CASSLGHRGDQPQHF
TRBJ2-7	-	15	TRBV5-1	-	TGCGCCAGCAGTTTGCTCTACGGGAGTTCCTACGAGCAGTACTTC	CASSLLYGSSYEQYF
TRBJ1-3	-	15	TRBV9	-	TGTGCCAGCAGCGTAGTAGGAGACTCTGGAAACACCATATATTTT	CASSVVGDSGNTIYF
TRBJ1-5	-	16	TRBV19	-	TGTGCCAGTAGATCCTCGGGGAAAAGGAGGGCTCAGCCCCAGCATTTT	CASRSSGKRRAQPQHF
TRBJ2-7	-	14	TRBV7-9	-	TGTGCCAGCAGCTCTCGGTTCCTTCCCTACGAGCAGTACTTC	CASSSRFLPYEQYF
TRBJ1-5	-	14	TRBV18	-	TGTGCCAGCTCACCACTGGGGGGGCGGGAGCCCCAGCATTTT	CASSPLGGREPQHF
TRBJ2-7	-	15	TRBV7-2	-	TGTGCCAGCAGCTTAAGTGTCGGGGAGACCTACGAGCAGTACTTC	CASSLSVGETYEQYF
TRBJ1-2	-	13	TRBV27	TRBD1	TGTGCCAGCAGTTTATCGACAGGGGGAGGCTACACCTTC	CASSLSTGGGYTF
TRBJ2-1	-	11	TRBV7-9	-	TGTGCCAGCAGCTTACGAGAGGTACTGTTCTTC	CASSLREVLFF
TRBJ2-1	-	15	TRBV28	TRBD2	TGTGCCAGCAGTCCTCCTAGCGGAACCTACAATGAGCAGTTCTTC	CASSPPSGTYNEQFF
TRBJ2-1	-	13	TRBV27	TRBD1	TGTGCCAGCAGTTCAGTACAGGGGTATGAGCAGTTCTTC	CASSSVQGYEQFF
TRBJ2-7	-	15	TRBV19	-	TGTGCCAGTAGTATCGGAGCAGATTTAGCCTACGAGCAGTACTTC	CASSIGADLAYEQYF
TRBJ2-1	few	15	TRBV6-4	-	TGTGCCAGCAGTGACTCAGCGGGCTCCTACAATGAGCAGTTCTTC	CASSDSAGSYNEQFF
TRBJ1-1	-	14	TRBV20-1	-	TGCAGTGCTAGTTACGGACACGCGAACACTGAAGCTTTCTTT	CSASYGHANTEAFF
TRBJ2-2	-	15	TRBV10-1	TRBD2	TGCGCCAGCAGTGAGGGACTAGCTAGAACCGGGGAGCTGTTTTTT	CASSEGLARTGELFF
TRBJ2-7	-	14	TRBV19	TRBD2	TGTGCCACCACAAAACTAGCGGGAGGGCGAGAGCAGTACTTC	CATTKLAGGREQYF
TRBJ2-3	-	15	TRBV2	-	TGTGCCAGCAGTGAATTGACAAGTAGCACAGATACGCAGTATTTT	CASSELTSSTDTQYF
TRBJ2-7	-	14	TRBV11-2	-	TGTGCCAGCACCGGGGGTGTGGGGCTCTACGAGCAGTACTTC	CASTGGVGLYEQYF
TRBJ2-7	-	13	TRBV28	TRBD1	TGTGCCAGCAGTTTACAGGGGGCGGGAGAGCAGTACTTC	CASSLQGAGEQYF
TRBJ2-2	once	16	TRBV24-1	-	TGTGCCACCAGTGCAGGAGGGGGCGAGTATGGCGGGGAGCTGTTTTTT	CATSAGGGEYGGELFF
TRBJ2-1	-	14	TRBV30	-	TGTGCCTGGAGTTTCGGAGGTGGGGACAATGAGCAGTTCTTC	CAWSFGGGDNEQFF
TRBJ2-6	-	16	TRBV11-2	TRBD1	TGTGCCAGCAGCCTCGGGACAGGGGCTGGGGCCAACGTCCTGACTTTC	CASSLGTGAGANVLTF
TRBJ1-1	-	13	TRBV28	-	TGTGCCAGCAGTTTGTACAGGGACACTGAAGCTTTCTTT	CASSLYRDTEAFF
TRBJ1-4	-	15	TRBV20-1	TRBD1	TGCAGTGCTAGTATAGGGGGCGCGACTAATGAAAAACTGTTTTTT	CSASIGGATNEKLFF
TRBJ1-1	-	11	TRBV30	-	TGTGCCTGGAGTGGAGTGACTGAAGCTTTCTTT	CAWSGVTEAFF
TRBJ1-1	-	12	TRBV5-1	TRBD1	TGCGCCAGCAGCTCGACAGGGCCTGAAGCTTTCTTT	CASSSTGPEAFF
TRBJ2-2	-	15	TRBV2	TRBD2	TGTGCCAGCAGTGGGCAGCGGGAGGTGTCCGGGGAGCTGTTTTTT	CASSGQREVSGELFF
TRBJ2-2	few	12	TRBV7-3	-	TGTGCCAGCAGCCCTCAACAAGGGGAGCTGTTTTTT	CASSPQQGELFF
TRBJ1-1	once	12	TRBV11-3	TRBD1	TGTGCCAGCAGCCTCCGACAGGGCGAAGCTTTCTTT	CASSLRQGEAFF
TRBJ1-5	-	16	TRBV5-5	TRBD1	TGTGCCAGCAGCCTGAGGACAGGGGATTGGTATCAGCCCCAGCATTTT	CASSLRTGDWYQPQHF
TRBJ2-3	-	15	TRBV9	-	TGTGCCAGCAGCGCTACAAACGGGGGCACAGATACGCAGTATTTT	CASSATNGGTDTQYF